This section outlines one TCR beta chain sequence together with its context. The junction and the germline gene differ at one end; a read error may be behind it. This sample stems from a study of glioma-infiltrating T cells after dendritic cell vaccination. The CDR3 loop spans 11 amino acids. Germline CDR1 reads SGHDT; CDR2 reads YYEEEE. Patients had residual fresh-frozen tumor tissue and more than two years of survival data. Repertoires were generated with immunoSEQ multiplex PCR, while TCRdb's copy carries only in-frame clones and drops some. The table records about 92,000 clones, approximately 84% of them present only once.

The starting material was blood, obtained before dendritic cell vaccination. V usage is TRBV5-6 and J usage is TRBJ2-3; 9 nucleotides agree with TRBD2. The sequence derives from a human donor with glioblastoma. CDR3 bases: TGTGCCAGCAGCTCCGGACTAGCGAGAGTTTTT. Protein sequence: CASSSGLARVF.